Listed below are T cell receptor beta chains from one sample, sequenced in a study of T cells in Graves' hyperthyroidism and ophthalmopathy. TCRdb used MiXCR to reprocess the multiplex PCR reads, holding one entry per CDR3 protein. This table has about 360,000 distinct CDR3 sequences, around a sixth appearing once. Sequencing input: blood. The source of these receptors is a young woman with Graves' hyperthyroidism that later progressed to Graves' ophthalmopathy. CDR3s leave out the opening cysteine and the closing phenylalanine or tryptophan. Fields, in order: V gene, J gene, CDR3 protein.

TRBV12-3/TRBV12-4	TRBJ1-5	ASSFGNRGNQPQH
TRBV27	TRBJ2-7	ASSFIRPIAGAYEQY
TRBV27	TRBJ2-1	ASSLWGVTSPAVSYNEQF
TRBV28	TRBJ2-5	ASSALVREETQY
TRBV18	TRBJ2-2	ASSVDRAGELF
TRBV20-1	TRBJ2-3	SARVQGGDTQY
TRBV28	TRBJ2-7	ASSLFQGEQGGRYEQY
TRBV28	TRBJ2-1	ASSQLGLLPNEQF
TRBV11-2	TRBJ2-7	ASSLAPALSYEQY
TRBV7-9	TRBJ2-3	ASTLVSGPSTDTQY
TRBV7-9	TRBJ2-1	ASSATSGRGNEQF
TRBV6-1	TRBJ1-2	ASSPHRRRADGYT
TRBV19	TRBJ1-5	ASSRRRVNSNQPQH
TRBV3-1	TRBJ2-7	ASSLWDSYEQY
TRBV6-1	TRBJ2-5	ASSEGASGSSQTQY
TRBV12-5	TRBJ2-3	ASGLVLGQGDTDTQY
TRBV4-1	TRBJ2-7	ASSQATGASYEQY
TRBV29-1	TRBJ2-6	SVEEWAGANVLT
TRBV20-1	TRBJ2-1	SALERGRLTVNEQF
TRBV14	TRBJ2-3	ASSQLRGRGQY
TRBV20-1	TRBJ2-6	SADRSSGANVLT
TRBV18	TRBJ2-7	ASSPVPGEQY
TRBV9	TRBJ2-4	ASSSGHENIQY
TRBV20-1	TRBJ2-1	SARDQAGFPNEQF
TRBV4-3	TRBJ2-3	ASSQAGGRLAGRDTQY
TRBV30	TRBJ2-7	AWRQGEYEQY
TRBV3-1	TRBJ2-1	ASSDTVSAGLNEQF
TRBV28	TRBJ2-7	ASSLPSYGEQY
TRBV20-1	TRBJ2-2	SARDGQNTGELF
TRBV20-1	TRBJ2-3	SASALSRSTDAQY
TRBV12-3/TRBV12-4	TRBJ2-7	ASSRTSGAYYEQY
TRBV20-1	TRBJ2-7	SARHPEHSGRGEQY
TRBV30	TRBJ1-6	AWTSDSTSYNSPLH
TRBV4-2	TRBJ2-7	ASSQSVQVSYEQY
TRBV6-1	TRBJ2-1	ASRGTSGLNEQF